The 11 T cell receptor beta chains below come from one sample, sequenced in a study of breast tumors, draining lymph nodes, adjacent tissues. TCRdb fed the multiplex PCR reads into MiXCR, producing one record per CDR3 protein. The sample contains 130,000 or so distinct CDR3 sequences, approximately 29% of which appear only once. The lymph nodes were axillary draining lymph nodes from breast cancer patients. The sequencing input was axillary lymph node tissue. Receptors were obtained from a female donor with breast cancer. Some clones in this sample may be carry-over from other donors' samples.

As for this clonotype: This may be a read error, as it is one base from a much larger clone. The chain links TRBV7-9 to TRBJ2-5; TRBD1 aligns across 10 bases. Germline CDR1 and CDR2: SEHNR and FQNEAQ (reference sequence). CDR3 length: 13 amino acids. V trimming: 1 base; J trimming: 12 bases; junction bases outside the gene matches: 5. The CDR3 DNA follows: TGTGCCAGCAGCTTAGGGGACAGGGGATCGGAGTACTTC. It codes for CASSLGDRGSEYF.

The chain employs TRBV7-2 and TRBJ1-1; no firm D call. Trimming took off 2 bases at V and 1 base at J, with 8 bases between the two ends. The CDR3 sequence is 14 residues long. Germline assignment: CDR1 SGHTA and CDR2 FQGNSA. The CDR3 protein is CASSLFGTNTEAFF. The CDR3 DNA reads TGTGCCAGCAGCTTATTCGGAACGAACACTGAAGCTTTCTTT.

The genes are TRBV20-1 and TRBJ1-3; D possibly corresponds to TRBD1 (6 bases). Germline-derived CDR1 and CDR2 are DFQATT and SNEGSKA (reference sequence). The germline V and J ends were trimmed by 2 bases and 0 bases, with 8 bases remaining between them. The CDR3 is made up of 14 amino acids. CDR3 region: CSARRQVSGNTIYF. CDR3 coding DNA: TGCAGTGCTAGACGACAGGTCTCTGGAAACACCATATATTTT.

The chain employs TRBV20-1 and TRBJ2-1; 8 positions match TRBD2. Germline-derived CDR1 and CDR2 are DFQATT and SNEGSKA (reference sequence). With V trimmed by 6 bases and J by 4 bases, 14 bases remained unmatched. There are 16 residues in the CDR3. The CDR3 DNA reads as TGCAGTGCACCCTTCGGGGGTAGCGGGGTATACAATGAGCAGTTCTTC. Amino acid sequence: CSAPFGGSGVYNEQFF.

This clonotype was picked up many times. V is TRBV6-4 and J is TRBJ2-2; 10 bases match TRBD2. V lost 5 bases to trimming and J lost 1 base; unmatched junction nucleotides: 7. CDR3 size: 17 residues. Germline CDR1 and CDR2: MRHNA and SNTAGT. CDR3 protein: CASSSLAGDLNTGELFF. Written as DNA, the CDR3 is TGTGCCAGCAGTTCCCTAGCGGGGGACCTGAACACCGGGGAGCTGTTTTTT.

This clonotype was detected many times. The chain uses TRBV19 and TRBJ2-7, with 9 bases matching TRBD1. The germline V gene has CDR1 LNHDA and CDR2 SQIVND (reference sequence). J was trimmed by 6 bases and V by 5 bases; bases with no gene match: 8. The CDR3 totals 14 residues. The CDR3 sequence: CASSQQGAGGEQYF. CDR3 nucleotide sequence: TGTGCCAGTAGTCAACAGGGGGCAGGGGGCGAGCAGTACTTC. The full variable domain, rest sourced from reference TRBV19 and TRBJ2-7, is DGGITQSPKYLFRKEGQNVTLSCEQNLNHDAMYWYRQDPGQGLRLIYYSQIVNDFQKGDIAEGYSVSREKKESFPLTVTSAQKNPTAFYLCASSQQGAGGEQYFGPGTRLTVT.

The chain couples TRBV19 to TRBJ2-5, with TRBD2 matching 7 bases. With V trimmed by 7 bases and J by 0 bases, 8 bases remained unmatched. This CDR3 is built from 15 residues. Germline V gene lookup returns CDR1 LNHDA and CDR2 SQIVND (reference sequence). CDR3 loop: CASISGGGYQETQYF. In DNA, the CDR3 is TGTGCCAGTATATCTGGGGGAGGGTACCAAGAGACCCAGTACTTC.

This clonotype came up many times. V is TRBV28 and J is TRBJ1-4; D remains ambiguous. Germline-derived CDR1 and CDR2 are MDHEN and SYDVKM. CDR3 length: 14 residues. Trimming took off 5 bases at V and 10 bases at J, with 17 bases between the two ends. The CDR3 coding sequence is TGTGCCAGCAGTCTCACCGGGCTCCAAGGAAAACTGTTTTTT. It yields the protein CASSLTGLQGKLFF.

This clonotype was detected many times. The CDR3 protein is CASSIQRLSYNEQFF. The CDR3 DNA follows: TGTGCCAGTAGTATTCAGCGTCTCTCCTACAATGAGCAGTTCTTC. This chain connects TRBV19 to TRBJ2-1; D unresolved. In germline, CDR1 is LNHDA, CDR2 SQIVND (reference sequence). This CDR3 is built from 15 residues. The ends were cut back, 3 bases at V and 0 bases at J, with 9 bases in the middle.

The chain joins TRBV5-1 to TRBJ1-1; D is unresolved. Trimming took 0 bases from V and 4 from J, leaving 10 bases between them. CDR3 length: 14 amino acids. CDR1 SGHRS and CDR2 YFSETQ come from the germline V gene. CDR3 region: CASSLESYSTEAFF. The CDR3 region has the DNA TGCGCCAGCAGCTTGGAATCCTACTCCACTGAAGCTTTCTTT.

The table lists this clonotype with many counts. The rearrangement joins TRBV5-1 to TRBJ1-2; maybe TRBD1 (5 bases). Trimming removed 4 bases at V and 4 bases at J, with 14 bases between. CDR1 and CDR2 from the germline V gene are SGHRS and YFSETQ. The CDR3 length is 14 residues. CDR3 DNA sequence: TGCGCCAGCAGCCCCGGACATCTACGCTATGGCTACACCTTC. Amino acids: CASSPGHLRYGYTF.